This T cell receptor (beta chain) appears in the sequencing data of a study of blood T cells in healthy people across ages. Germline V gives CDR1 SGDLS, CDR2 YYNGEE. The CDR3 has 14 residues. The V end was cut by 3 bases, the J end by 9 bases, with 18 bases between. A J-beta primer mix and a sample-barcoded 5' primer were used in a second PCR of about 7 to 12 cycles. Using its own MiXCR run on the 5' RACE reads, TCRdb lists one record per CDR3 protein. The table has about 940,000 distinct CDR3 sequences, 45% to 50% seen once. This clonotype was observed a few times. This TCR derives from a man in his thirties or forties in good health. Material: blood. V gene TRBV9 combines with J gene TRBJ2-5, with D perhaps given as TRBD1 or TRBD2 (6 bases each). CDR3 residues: CASSASSTGAAQYF. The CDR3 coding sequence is TGTGCCAGCAGCGCGAGCTCCACGGGGGCCGCCCAGTACTTC. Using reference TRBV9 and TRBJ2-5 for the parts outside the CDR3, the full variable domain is DSGVTQTPKHLITATGQRVTLRCSPRSGDLSVYWYQQSLDQGLQFLIQYYNGEERAKGNILERFSAQQFPDLHSELNLSSLELGDSALYFCASSASSTGAAQYFGPGTRLLVL.